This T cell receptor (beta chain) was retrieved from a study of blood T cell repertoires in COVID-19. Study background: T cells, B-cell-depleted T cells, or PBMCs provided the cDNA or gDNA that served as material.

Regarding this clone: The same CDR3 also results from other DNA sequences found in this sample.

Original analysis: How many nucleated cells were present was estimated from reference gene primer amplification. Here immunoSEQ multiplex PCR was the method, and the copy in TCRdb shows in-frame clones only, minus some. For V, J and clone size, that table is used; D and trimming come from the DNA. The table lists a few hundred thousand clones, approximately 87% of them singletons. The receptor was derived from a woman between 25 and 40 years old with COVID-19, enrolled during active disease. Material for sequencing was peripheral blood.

The CDR3 DNA reads TGCGCCAGCAGCAGGCAGGGGGGTAATCAGCCCCAGCATTTT. Translated: CASSRQGGNQPQHF. The genes are TRBV5-1 and TRBJ1-5; TRBD1 aligns across 7 bases. The germline gives CDR1 SGHRS, CDR2 YFSETQ. The CDR3 has 14 residues. J was trimmed by 4 bases and V by 4 bases; bases with no gene match: 5.